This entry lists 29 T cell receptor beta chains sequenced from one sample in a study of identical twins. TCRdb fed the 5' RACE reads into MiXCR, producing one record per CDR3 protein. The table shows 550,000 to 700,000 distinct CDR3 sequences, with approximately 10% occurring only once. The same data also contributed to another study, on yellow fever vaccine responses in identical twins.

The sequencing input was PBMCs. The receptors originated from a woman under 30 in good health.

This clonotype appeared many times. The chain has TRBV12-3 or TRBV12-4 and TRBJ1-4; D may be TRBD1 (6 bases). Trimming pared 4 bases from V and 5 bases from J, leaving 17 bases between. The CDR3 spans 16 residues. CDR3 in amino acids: CASSSAGDPSNEKLFF. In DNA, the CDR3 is TGTGCCAGCAGTTCCGCAGGGGACCCTTCAAATGAAAAACTGTTTTTT.

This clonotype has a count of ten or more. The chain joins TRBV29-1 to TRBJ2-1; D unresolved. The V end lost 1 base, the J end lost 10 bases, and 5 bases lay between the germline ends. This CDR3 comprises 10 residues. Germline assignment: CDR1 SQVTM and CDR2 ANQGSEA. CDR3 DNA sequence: TGCAGCGTTGAAGGTGGCGAGCAGTTCTTC. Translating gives CSVEGGEQFF.

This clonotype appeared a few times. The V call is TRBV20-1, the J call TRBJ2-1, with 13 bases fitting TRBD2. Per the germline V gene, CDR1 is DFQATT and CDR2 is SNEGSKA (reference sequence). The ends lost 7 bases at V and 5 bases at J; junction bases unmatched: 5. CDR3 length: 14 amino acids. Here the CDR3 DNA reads TGCAGTGGGGGACTAGCGGGACTAAACAATGAGCAGTTCTTC. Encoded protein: CSGGLAGLNNEQFF.

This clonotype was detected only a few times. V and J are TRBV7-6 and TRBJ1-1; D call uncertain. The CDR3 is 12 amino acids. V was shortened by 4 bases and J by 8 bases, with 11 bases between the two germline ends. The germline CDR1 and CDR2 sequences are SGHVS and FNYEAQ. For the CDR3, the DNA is TGTGCCAGCAGCTATGGTCCGTCCGAAGCTTTCTTT. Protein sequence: CASSYGPSEAFF.

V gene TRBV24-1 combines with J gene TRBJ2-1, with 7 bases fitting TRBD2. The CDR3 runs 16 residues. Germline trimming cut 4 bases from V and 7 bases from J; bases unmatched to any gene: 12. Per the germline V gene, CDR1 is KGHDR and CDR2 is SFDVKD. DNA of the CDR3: TGTGCCACCAGTGACCCCCAGGGAGGGAGCTGGAATGAGCAGTTCTTC. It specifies CATSDPQGGSWNEQFF.

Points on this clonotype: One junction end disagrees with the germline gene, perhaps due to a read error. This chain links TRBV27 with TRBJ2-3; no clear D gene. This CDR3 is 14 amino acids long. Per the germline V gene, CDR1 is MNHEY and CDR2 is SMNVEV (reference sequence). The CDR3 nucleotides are TGTGCCAGCAGTTTATCCTTTGTTGCAGATACGCGGTATTTT. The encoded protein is CASSLSFVADTRYF.

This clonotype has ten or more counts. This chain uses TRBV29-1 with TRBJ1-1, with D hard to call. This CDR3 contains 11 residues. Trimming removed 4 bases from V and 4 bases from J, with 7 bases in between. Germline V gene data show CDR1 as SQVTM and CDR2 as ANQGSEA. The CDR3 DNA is TGCAGCGTTGTAAGAGGCACTGAAGCTTTCTTT. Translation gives CSVVRGTEAFF.

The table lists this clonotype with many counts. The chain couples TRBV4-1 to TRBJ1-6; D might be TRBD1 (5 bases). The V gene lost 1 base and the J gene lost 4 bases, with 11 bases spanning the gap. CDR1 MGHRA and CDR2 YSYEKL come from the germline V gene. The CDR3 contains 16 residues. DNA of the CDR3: TGCGCCAGCAGCCAAGGTCCGGGACTATATAATTCACCCCTCCACTTT. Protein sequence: CASSQGPGLYNSPLHF.

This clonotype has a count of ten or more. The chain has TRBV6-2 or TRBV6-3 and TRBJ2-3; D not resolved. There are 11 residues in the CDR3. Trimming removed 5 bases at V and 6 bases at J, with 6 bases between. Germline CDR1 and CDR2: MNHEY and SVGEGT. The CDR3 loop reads CASSREDTQYF. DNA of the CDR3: TGTGCCAGCAGTCGTGAGGATACGCAGTATTTT.

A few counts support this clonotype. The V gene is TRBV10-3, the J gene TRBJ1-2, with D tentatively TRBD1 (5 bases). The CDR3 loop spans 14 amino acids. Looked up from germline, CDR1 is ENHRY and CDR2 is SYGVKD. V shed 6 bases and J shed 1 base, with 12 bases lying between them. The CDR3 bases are TGTGCCATCAGCACCGGGACCGGTAACTATGGCTACACCTTC. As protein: CAISTGTGNYGYTF.

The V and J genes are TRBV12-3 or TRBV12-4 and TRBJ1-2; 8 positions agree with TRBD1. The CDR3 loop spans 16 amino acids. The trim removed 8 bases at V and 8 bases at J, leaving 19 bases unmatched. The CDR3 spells CASGNAGTGRVEGYTF. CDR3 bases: TGTGCCAGCGGTAACGCCGGGACAGGTCGGGTTGAAGGCTACACCTTC.

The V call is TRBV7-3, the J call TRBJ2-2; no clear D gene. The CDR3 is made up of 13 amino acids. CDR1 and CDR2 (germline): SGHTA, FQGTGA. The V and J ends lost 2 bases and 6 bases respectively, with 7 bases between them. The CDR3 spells CASSLVVSGELFF. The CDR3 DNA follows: TGTGCCAGCAGCTTAGTAGTATCCGGGGAGCTGTTTTTT. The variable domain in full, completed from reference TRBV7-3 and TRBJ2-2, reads GAGVSQTPSNKVTEKGKYVELRCDPISGHTALYWYRQSLGQGPEFLIYFQGTGAADDSGLPNDRFFAVRPEGSVSTLKIQRTERGDSAVYLCASSLVVSGELFFGEGSRLTVL.

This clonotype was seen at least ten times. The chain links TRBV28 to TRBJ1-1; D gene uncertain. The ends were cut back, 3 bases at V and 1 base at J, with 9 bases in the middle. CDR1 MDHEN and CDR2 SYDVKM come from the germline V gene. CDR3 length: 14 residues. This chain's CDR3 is CASSFGTENTEAFF. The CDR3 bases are TGTGCCAGCAGTTTTGGAACAGAGAACACTGAAGCTTTCTTT.

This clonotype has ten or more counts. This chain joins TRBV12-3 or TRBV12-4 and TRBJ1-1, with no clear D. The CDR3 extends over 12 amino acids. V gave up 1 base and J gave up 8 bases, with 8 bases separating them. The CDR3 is CASSLGYVEAFF. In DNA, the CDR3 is TGTGCCAGCAGTTTAGGGTACGTGGAAGCTTTCTTT.

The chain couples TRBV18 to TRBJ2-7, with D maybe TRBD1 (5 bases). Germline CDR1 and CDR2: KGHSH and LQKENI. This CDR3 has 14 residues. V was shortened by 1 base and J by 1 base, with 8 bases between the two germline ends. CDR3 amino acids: CASSPQGKSYEQYF. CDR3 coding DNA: TGTGCCAGCTCACCACAGGGGAAGTCCTACGAGCAGTACTTC.

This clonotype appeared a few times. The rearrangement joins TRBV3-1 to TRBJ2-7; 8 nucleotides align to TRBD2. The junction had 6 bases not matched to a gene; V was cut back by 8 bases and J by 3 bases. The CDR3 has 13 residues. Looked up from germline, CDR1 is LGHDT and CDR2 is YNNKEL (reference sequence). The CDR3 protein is CASRSGTSYEQYF. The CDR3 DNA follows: TGTGCCAGCCGCTCCGGGACTAGCTACGAGCAGTACTTC.

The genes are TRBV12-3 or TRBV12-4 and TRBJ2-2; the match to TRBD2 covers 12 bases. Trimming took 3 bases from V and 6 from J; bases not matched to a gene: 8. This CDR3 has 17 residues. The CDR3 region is CASSLVPRLAGAGELFF. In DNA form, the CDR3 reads TGTGCCAGCAGTTTGGTCCCTAGACTAGCGGGAGCCGGGGAGCTGTTTTTT.

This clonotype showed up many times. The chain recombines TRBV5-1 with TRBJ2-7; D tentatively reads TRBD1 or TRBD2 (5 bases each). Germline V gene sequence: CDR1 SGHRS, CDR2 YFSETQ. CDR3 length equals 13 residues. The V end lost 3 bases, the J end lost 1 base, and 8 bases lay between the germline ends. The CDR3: CASSWDGSYEQYF. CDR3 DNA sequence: TGCGCCAGCAGCTGGGACGGATCCTACGAGCAGTACTTC.

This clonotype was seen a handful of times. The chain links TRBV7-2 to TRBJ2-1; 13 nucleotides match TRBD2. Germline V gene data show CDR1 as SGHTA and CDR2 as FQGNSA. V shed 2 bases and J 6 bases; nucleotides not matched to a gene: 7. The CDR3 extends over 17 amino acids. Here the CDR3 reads CASSLKLGLAGINEQFF. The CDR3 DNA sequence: TGTGCCAGCAGCTTAAAGTTGGGACTAGCGGGAATCAATGAGCAGTTCTTC. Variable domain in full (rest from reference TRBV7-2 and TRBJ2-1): GAGVSQSPSNKVTEKGKDVELRCDPISGHTALYWYRQSLGQGLEFLIYFQGNSAPDKSGLPSDRFSAERTGGSVSTLTIQRTQQEDSAVYLCASSLKLGLAGINEQFFGPGTRLTVL.

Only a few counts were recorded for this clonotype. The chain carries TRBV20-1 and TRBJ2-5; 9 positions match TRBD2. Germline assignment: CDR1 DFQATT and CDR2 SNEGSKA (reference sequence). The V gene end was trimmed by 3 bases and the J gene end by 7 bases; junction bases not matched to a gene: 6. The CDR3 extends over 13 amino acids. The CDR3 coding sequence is TGCAGTGCTAGCCTAGCGGGGACTGGGACCCAGTACTTC. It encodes CSASLAGTGTQYF.

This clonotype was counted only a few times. CDR3 sequence reads: CATSRDPTRGKNIQYF. The CDR3 DNA reads TGTGCCACCAGCAGAGACCCGACGAGGGGCAAAAACATTCAGTACTTC. V gene TRBV15 combines with J gene TRBJ2-4; either TRBD1 or TRBD2 may fit D (5 bases each). The V gene's germline CDR1 is LNHNV and CDR2 YYDKDF (reference sequence). The length of the CDR3 is 16 residues. V was trimmed by 0 bases and J by 3 bases, leaving 12 bases between them.

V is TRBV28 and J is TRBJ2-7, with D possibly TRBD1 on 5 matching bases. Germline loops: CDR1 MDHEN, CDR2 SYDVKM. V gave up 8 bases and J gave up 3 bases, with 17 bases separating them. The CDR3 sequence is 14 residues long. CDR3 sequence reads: CASSLGAESYEQYF. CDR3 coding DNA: TGTGCCAGCTCATTAGGGGCAGAAAGCTACGAGCAGTACTTC.

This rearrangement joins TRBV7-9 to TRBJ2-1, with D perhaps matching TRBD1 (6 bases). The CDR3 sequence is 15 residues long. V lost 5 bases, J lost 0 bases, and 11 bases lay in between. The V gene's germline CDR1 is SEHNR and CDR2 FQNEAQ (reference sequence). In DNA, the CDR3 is TGTGCCAGCAGCCCCGGACAGACCTCCTACAATGAGCAGTTCTTC. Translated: CASSPGQTSYNEQFF.

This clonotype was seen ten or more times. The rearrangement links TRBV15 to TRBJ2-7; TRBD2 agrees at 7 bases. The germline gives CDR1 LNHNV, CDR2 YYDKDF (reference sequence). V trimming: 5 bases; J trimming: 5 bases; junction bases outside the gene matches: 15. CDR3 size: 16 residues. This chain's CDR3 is CATSGVRLAEPHEQYF. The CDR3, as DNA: TGTGCCACCAGCGGTGTTCGACTAGCTGAACCCCACGAGCAGTACTTC.

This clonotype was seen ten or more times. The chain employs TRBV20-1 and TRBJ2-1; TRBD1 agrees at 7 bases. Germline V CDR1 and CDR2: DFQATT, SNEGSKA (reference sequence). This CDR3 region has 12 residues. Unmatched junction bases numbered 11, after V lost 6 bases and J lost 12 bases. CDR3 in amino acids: CSAYHQTGMQFF. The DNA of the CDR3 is TGCAGTGCCTATCACCAGACAGGGATGCAGTTCTTC.

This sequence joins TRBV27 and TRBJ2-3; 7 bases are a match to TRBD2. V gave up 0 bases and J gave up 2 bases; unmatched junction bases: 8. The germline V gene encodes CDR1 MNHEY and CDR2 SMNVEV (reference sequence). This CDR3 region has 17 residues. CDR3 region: CASSLSGLSGNTDTQYF. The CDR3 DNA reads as TGTGCCAGCAGTTTATCGGGACTAAGCGGGAACACAGATACGCAGTATTTT.

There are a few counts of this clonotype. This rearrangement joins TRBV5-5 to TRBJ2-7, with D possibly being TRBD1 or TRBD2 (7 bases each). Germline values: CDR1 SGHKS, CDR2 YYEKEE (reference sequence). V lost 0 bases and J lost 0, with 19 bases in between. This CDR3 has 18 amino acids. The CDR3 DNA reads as TGTGCCAGCAGCTTGGCTGAACAGGGGAGGGGGTTCTCCTACGAGCAGTACTTC. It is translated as CASSLAEQGRGFSYEQYF.

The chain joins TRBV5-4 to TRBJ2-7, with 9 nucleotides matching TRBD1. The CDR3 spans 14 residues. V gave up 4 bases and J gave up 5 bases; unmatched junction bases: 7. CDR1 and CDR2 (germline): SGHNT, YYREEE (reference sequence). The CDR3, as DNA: TGTGCCAGCAGCACAGGACAGGGGTTGGACGAGCAGTACTTC. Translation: CASSTGQGLDEQYF.

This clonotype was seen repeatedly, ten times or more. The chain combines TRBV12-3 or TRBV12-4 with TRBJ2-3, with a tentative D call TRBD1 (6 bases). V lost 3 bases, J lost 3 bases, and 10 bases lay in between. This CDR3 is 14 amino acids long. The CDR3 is CASSFGQRTDTQYF. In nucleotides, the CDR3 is TGTGCCAGCAGTTTTGGACAGCGGACAGATACGCAGTATTTT.